The entry that follows covers one TCR beta chain sequence. The sample is drawn from a study of tumor-infiltrating lymphocytes in oesophageal squamous cell carcinoma. V shed 3 bases and J 6 bases; nucleotides not matched to a gene: 2. The CDR3 sequence is 13 residues long. Germline lookup yields CDR1 WNHNN and CDR2 SYGVQD (reference sequence). TCRdb redid the calling of the PCR reads with MiXCR, one entry per CDR3 protein. The sample has under 20,000 distinct CDR3 sequences, less than 55% seen once. This chain joins TRBV10-1 and TRBJ2-1, with 7 bases fitting TRBD1. This receptor was identified in a female donor with esophageal squamous cell carcinoma. Source material: normal esophageal tissue next to the tumor. In nucleotides, the CDR3 is TGCGCCAGCAGTGATGCAGGGGGCAATGAGCAGTTCTTC. It codes for CASSDAGGNEQFF.